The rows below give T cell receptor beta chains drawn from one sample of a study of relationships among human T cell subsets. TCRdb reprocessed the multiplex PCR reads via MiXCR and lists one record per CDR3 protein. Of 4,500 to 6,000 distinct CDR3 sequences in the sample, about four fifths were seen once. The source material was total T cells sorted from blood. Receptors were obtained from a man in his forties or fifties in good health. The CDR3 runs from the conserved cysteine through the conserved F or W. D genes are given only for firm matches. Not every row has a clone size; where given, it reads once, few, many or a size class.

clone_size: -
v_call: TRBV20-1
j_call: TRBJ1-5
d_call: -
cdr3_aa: CSARDRRGNQPQHF
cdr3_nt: TGCAGTGCTAGAGATAGGAGGGGCAATCAGCCCCAGCATTTT

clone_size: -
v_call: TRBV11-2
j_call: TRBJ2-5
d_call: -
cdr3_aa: CASSLDRRTQYF
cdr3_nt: TGTGCCAGCAGCTTAGATCGTCGGACCCAGTACTTC

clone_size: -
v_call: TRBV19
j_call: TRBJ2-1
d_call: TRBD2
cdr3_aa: CASSPGLVHNEQFF
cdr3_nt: TGTGCCAGTAGTCCGGGACTAGTGCACAATGAGCAGTTCTTC

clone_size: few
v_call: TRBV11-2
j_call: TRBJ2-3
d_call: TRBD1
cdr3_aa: CASNPRDRVTDTQYF
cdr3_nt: TGTGCCAGCAACCCCCGGGACAGGGTAACAGATACGCAGTATTTT

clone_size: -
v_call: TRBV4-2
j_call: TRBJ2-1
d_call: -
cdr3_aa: CASSFLRENNEQFF
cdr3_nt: TGTGCCAGCAGCTTCCTCCGGGAGAACAATGAGCAGTTCTTC

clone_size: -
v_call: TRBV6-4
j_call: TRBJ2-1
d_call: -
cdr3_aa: CASALSRDKGIHHEQFF
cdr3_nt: TGTGCCAGCGCCCTCTCTCGGGATAAGGGTATTCATCATGAGCAGTTCTTC

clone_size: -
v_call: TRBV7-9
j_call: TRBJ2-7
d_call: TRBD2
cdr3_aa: CASSLASGRDEQYF
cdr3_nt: TGTGCCAGCAGCTTAGCTAGCGGGAGAGACGAGCAGTACTTC

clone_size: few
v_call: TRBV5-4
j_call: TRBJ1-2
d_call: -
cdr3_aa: CASSLGREVGYTF
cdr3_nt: TGTGCCAGCAGCTTGGGCAGGGAGGTTGGCTACACCTTC

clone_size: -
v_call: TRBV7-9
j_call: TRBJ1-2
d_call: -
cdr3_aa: CASSTRGGYTF
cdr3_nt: TGTGCCAGCAGCACGAGAGGTGGCTACACCTTC

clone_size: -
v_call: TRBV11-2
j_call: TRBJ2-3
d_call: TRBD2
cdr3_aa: CASSLGGLLAGNYTDTQYF
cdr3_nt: TGTGCCAGCAGCTTAGGGGGGCTACTAGCGGGGAATTACACAGATACGCAGTATTTT

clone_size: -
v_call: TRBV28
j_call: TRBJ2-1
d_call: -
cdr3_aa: CASNPPRGEQFF
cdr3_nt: TGTGCCAGCAACCCCCCTAGGGGTGAGCAGTTCTTC

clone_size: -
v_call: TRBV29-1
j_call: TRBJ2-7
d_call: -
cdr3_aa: CSPFAGEQYF
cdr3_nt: TGCAGCCCATTTGCGGGCGAGCAGTACTTC

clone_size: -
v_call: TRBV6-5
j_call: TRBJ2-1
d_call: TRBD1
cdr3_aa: CASSLDRGKLGEQFF
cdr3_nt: TGTGCCAGCAGCCTGGACAGGGGCAAATTGGGTGAGCAGTTCTTC

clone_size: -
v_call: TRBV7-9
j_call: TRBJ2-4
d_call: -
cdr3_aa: CASSWDGGNVQYF
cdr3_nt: TGTGCCAGCAGCTGGGACGGGGGAAACGTTCAGTACTTC

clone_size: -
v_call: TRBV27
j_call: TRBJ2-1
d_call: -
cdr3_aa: CASSLFRSSYNEQFF
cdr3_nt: TGTGCCAGCAGTTTATTCAGGAGCTCCTACAATGAGCAGTTCTTC

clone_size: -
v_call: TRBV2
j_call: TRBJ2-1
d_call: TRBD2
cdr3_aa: CASSEEASGRAIYNEQFF
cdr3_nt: TGTGCCAGCAGTGAAGAGGCTAGCGGGAGGGCCATCTACAATGAGCAGTTCTTC

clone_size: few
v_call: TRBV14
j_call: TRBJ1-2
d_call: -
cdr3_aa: CASSQDIGGYGYTF
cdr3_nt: TGTGCCAGCAGCCAAGATATCGGAGGCTATGGCTACACCTTC

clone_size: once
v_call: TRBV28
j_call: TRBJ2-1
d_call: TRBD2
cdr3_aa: CASSSLAGGNNEQFF
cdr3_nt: TGTGCCAGCAGTTCCTTAGCGGGGGGTAACAATGAGCAGTTCTTC

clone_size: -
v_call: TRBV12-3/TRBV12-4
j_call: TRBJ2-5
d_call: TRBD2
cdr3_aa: CASSTLPRTSGGTQYF
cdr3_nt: TGTGCCAGCAGCACACTACCAAGGACTAGCGGAGGGACCCAGTACTTC

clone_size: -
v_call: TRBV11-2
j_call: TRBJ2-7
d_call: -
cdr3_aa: CASSAARGYEQYF
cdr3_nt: TGTGCCAGCAGCGCAGCCAGGGGTTACGAGCAGTACTTC

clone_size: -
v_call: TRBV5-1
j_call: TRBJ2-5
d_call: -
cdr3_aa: CASSLGLQETQYF
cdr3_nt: TGCGCCAGCAGCTTGGGCCTTCAAGAGACCCAGTACTTC

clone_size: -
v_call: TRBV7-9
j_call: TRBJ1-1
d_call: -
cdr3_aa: CASSSRGNTEAFF
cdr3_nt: TGTGCCAGCAGCTCAAGAGGAAATACTGAAGCTTTCTTT

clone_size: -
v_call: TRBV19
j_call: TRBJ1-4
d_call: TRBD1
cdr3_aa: CASGQGARLATNEKLFF
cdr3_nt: TGTGCCAGCGGACAGGGGGCGAGACTGGCAACTAATGAAAAACTGTTTTTT

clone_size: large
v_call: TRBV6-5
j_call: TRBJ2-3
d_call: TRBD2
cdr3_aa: CASSYEAGGDTQYF
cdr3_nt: TGTGCCAGCAGTTATGAAGCGGGAGGGGATACGCAGTATTTT

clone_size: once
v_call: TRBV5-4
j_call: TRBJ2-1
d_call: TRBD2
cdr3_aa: CASSLSGNSYNEQFF
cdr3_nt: TGTGCCAGCAGCCTTAGCGGGAATTCGTACAATGAGCAGTTCTTC

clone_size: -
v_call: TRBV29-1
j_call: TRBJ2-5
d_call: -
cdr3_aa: CSVVDLATGRETQYF
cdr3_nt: TGCAGCGTTGTCGACCTAGCGACAGGGCGGGAGACCCAGTACTTC

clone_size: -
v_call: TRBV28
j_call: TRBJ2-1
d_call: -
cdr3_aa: CASSLTGNEQFF
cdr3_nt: TGTGCCAGCAGTTTGACAGGCAATGAGCAGTTCTTC

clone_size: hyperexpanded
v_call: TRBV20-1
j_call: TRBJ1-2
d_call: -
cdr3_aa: CSVPEGTNYGYTF
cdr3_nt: TGCAGTGTCCCCGAGGGGACTAACTATGGCTACACCTTC

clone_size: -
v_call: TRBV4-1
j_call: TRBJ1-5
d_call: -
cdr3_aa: CASSPIYGVELSNQPQHF
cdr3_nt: TGCGCCAGCAGCCCAATTTACGGGGTGGAGCTTAGCAATCAGCCCCAGCATTTT

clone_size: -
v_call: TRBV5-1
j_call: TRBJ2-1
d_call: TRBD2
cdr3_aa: CASSTPQGRIAGYNNEQFF
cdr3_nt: TGCGCCAGCAGCACCCCGCAGGGGAGGATAGCGGGGTACAACAATGAGCAGTTCTTC

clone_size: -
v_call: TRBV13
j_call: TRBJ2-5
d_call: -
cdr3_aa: CASSLAAREETQYF
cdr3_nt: TGTGCCAGCAGCTTAGCCGCCAGGGAGGAGACCCAGTACTTC

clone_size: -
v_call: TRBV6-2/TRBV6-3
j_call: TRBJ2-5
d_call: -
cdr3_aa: CASSRDWIPQETQYF
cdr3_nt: TGTGCCAGCAGCCGGGACTGGATTCCACAAGAGACCCAGTACTTC

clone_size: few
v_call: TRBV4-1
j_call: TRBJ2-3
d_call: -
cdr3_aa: CASSQTDISTDTQYF
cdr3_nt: TGCGCCAGCAGCCAAACTGATATCTCCACAGATACGCAGTATTTT

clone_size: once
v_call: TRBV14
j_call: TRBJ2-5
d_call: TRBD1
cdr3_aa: CASSQDPGQDRTDTQYF
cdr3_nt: TGTGCCAGCAGCCAAGATCCGGGACAGGACCGCACAGATACCCAGTACTTC

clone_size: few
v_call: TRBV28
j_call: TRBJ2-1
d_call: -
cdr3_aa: CASRHSGGFYNEQFF
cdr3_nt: TGTGCCAGCAGACATAGCGGAGGATTCTACAATGAGCAGTTCTTC

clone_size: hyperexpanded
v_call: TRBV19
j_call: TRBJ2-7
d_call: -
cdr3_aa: CASSIAGTAYEQYF
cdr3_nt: TGTGCCAGTAGTATAGCTGGGACGGCCTACGAGCAGTACTTC

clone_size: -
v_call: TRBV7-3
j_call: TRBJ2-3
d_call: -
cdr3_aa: CASSFRGSDTQYF
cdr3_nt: TGTGCCAGCAGCTTCCGGGGGTCAGATACGCAGTATTTT

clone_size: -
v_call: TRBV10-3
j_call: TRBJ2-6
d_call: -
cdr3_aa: CAISEHLGDPGANVLTF
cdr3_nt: TGTGCCATCAGTGAGCACCTCGGGGACCCTGGGGCCAACGTCCTGACTTTC

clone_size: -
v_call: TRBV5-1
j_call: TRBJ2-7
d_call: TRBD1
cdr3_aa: CASSEQGYTYEQYF
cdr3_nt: TGCGCCAGCAGCGAACAGGGGTATACCTACGAGCAGTACTTC

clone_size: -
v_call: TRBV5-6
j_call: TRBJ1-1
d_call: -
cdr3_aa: CASSLVGELWTEAFF
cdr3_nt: TGTGCCAGCAGCTTGGTAGGGGAATTGTGGACTGAAGCTTTCTTT

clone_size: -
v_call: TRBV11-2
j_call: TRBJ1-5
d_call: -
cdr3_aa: CASSLEAGANQPQHF
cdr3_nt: TGTGCCAGCAGCTTAGAGGCAGGAGCCAATCAGCCCCAGCATTTT

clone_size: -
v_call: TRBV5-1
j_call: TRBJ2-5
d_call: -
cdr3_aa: CASSLFQRAQETQYF
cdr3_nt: TGCGCCAGCAGCCTCTTCCAGAGAGCCCAAGAGACCCAGTACTTC

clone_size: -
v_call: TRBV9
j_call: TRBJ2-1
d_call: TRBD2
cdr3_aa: CASSTWTSDYNEQFF
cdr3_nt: TGTGCCAGCAGCACTTGGACTAGCGATTACAATGAGCAGTTCTTC

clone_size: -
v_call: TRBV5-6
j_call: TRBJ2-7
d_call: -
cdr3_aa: CASSQDGIPSYEQYF
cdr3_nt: TGTGCCAGCAGCCAAGACGGGATCCCCTCCTACGAGCAGTACTTC

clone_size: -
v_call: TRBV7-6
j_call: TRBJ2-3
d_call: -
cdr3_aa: CASSSGPHPDTQYF
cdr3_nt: TGTGCCAGCAGCTCCGGCCCTCACCCAGATACGCAGTATTTT

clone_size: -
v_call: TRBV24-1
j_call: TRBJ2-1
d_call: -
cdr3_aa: CATSGRRYNEQFF
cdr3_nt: TGTGCCACCAGTGGTCGGAGGTACAATGAGCAGTTCTTC

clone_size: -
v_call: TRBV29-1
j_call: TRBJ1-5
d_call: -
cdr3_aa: CSVVGPNQPQHF
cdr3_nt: TGCAGCGTTGTGGGACCCAATCAGCCCCAGCATTTT

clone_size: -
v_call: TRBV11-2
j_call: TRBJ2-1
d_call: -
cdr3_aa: CASSYERLNEQFF
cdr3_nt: TGTGCCAGCAGCTACGAGCGACTTAATGAGCAGTTCTTC

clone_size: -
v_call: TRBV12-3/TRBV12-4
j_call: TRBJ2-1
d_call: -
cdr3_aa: CASRRPGTPNEQFF
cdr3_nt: TGTGCCAGCAGGCGTCCCGGGACACCCAATGAGCAGTTCTTC

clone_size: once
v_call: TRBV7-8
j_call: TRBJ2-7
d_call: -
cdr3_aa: CASSLAMRLYSYEQYF
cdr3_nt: TGTGCCAGCAGCTTAGCGATGAGACTCTACTCCTACGAGCAGTACTTC

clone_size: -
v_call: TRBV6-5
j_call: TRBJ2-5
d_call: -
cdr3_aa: CARKEGLETQYF
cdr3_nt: TGTGCCAGGAAGGAGGGGCTGGAGACCCAGTACTTC

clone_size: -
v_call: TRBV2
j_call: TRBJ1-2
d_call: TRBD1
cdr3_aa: CASSDRQGWYGYTF
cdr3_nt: TGTGCCAGCAGTGATCGACAGGGCTGGTATGGCTACACCTTC

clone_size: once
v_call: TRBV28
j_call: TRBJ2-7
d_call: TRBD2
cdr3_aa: CASSTRTSLYEQYF
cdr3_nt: TGTGCCAGCAGTACCCGGACTAGCTTATACGAGCAGTACTTC

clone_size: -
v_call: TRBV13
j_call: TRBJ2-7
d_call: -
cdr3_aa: CASRLTGTYEQYF
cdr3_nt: TGTGCCAGCAGACTAACAGGTACCTACGAGCAGTACTTC